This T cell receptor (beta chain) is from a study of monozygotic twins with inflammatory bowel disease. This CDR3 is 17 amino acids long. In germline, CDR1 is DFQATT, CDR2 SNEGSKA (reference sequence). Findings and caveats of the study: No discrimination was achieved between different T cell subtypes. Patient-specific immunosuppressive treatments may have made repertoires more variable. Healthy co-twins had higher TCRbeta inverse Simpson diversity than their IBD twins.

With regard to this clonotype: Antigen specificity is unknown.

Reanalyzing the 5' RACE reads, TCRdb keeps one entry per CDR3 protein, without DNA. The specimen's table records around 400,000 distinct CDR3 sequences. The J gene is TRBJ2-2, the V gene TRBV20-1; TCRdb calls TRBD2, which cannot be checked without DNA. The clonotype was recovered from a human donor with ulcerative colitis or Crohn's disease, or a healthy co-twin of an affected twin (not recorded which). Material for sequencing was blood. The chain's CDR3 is CSARVERGGRDTGELFF.